This T cell receptor beta chain was sequenced during a study of glioma-infiltrating T cells. Using RNA template, CDR3s of TCR alpha and beta were amplified with iRepertoire arm-PCR. Input was about 95-400 ng of tissue mRNA or PBMC total RNA. TCRdb re-derived calls from the multiplex PCR reads in MiXCR, one entry per CDR3 protein. The sample contains about 110,000 distinct CDR3 sequences, 25% to 30% of which appear only once. CDR3 length: 14 amino acids. Germline V gene data show CDR1 as SGHTA and CDR2 as FQGTGA. Study-level findings and limits: Very few CDR3 sequences were shared between tissue and blood.

This clonotype was recorded at least ten times. Its specificity is not known. Its ends do not fully match the called genes, so a read error is possible. The source is a human donor with low-grade glioma or glioblastoma, undergoing nonglioma brain surgery, or in good health (not recorded which). The sample comprised glioma tissue, nonneoplastic brain tissue, or PBMCs (not recorded which). The chain uses TRBV7-3 and TRBJ2-3; unclear D gene. CDR3 nucleotides: TGTGCCAGCAGCCTTTCGGCCGGCACGGATACGCAGTATTTT. Translated, it gives CASSLSAGTDTQYF.